This T cell receptor beta chain appears in the sequencing data of a study of blood T cell repertoires in COVID-19. Whole-study context: T cells, B-cell-depleted T cells, or PBMCs supplied cDNA or gDNA.

In the original workflow: How many nucleated cells were present was estimated from reference gene primer amplification. Some clones are missing from TCRdb's copy, which holds only in-frame ones; the method was immunoSEQ multiplex PCR. That table supplies the V and J calls and clone size; D and trimming were determined from the DNA. Of some 180,000 clones detected, roughly 85% appear once; the ten largest clones hold under 20%. V was shortened by 5 bases and J by 7 bases, with 15 bases between the two germline ends. Germline V gene lookup returns CDR1 GTSNPN and CDR2 SVGIG (reference sequence). CDR3 length: 13 amino acids.

This sequence was found in a woman aged 70-85 years in a cohort exposed to, infected with or recovered from COVID-19 (not recorded which). The sequenced material came from PBMCs or T cells enriched from blood (not recorded which). V usage is TRBV30 and J usage is TRBJ2-1; a possible D gene is TRBD2 (5 bases). The CDR3 region is CAWGRAIVNEQFF. Written as DNA, the CDR3 is TGTGCCTGGGGGCGGGCTATCGTGAATGAGCAGTTCTTC.